This is a list of T cell receptor beta chains from one sample in a study of T cells in Graves' hyperthyroidism and ophthalmopathy. TCRdb reprocessed the multiplex PCR reads via MiXCR and lists one record per CDR3 protein. The repertoire holds about 640,000 distinct CDR3 sequences, with 45% as singletons. The sample consisted of peripheral blood or thyroid tissue (not recorded which). The receptors were sampled from an adult man with Graves' disease, either hyperthyroidism or ophthalmopathy (not recorded which). The CDR3 runs from the conserved cysteine through the conserved F or W. A D gene is named only where the DNA matches it firmly. Only some rows state a clone size, as once, few, many or a class for expanded clones.

16,NA,TRBJ1-4,TRBV9,NA,CASSVGVGAANEKLFF,TGTGCCAGCAGCGTAGGGGTTGGGGCGGCTAATGAAAAACTGTTTTTT
13,NA,TRBJ1-6,TRBV10-3,NA,CAIRDGANSPLHF,TGTGCCATCAGGGACGGCGCGAATTCACCCCTCCACTTT
14,few,TRBJ2-7,TRBV7-9,NA,CASSPVRAAYEQYF,TGTGCCAGCAGCCCGGTTAGGGCCGCCTACGAGCAGTACTTC
13,many,TRBJ2-7,TRBV20-1,TRBD1,CSAQGAVHYEQYF,TGCAGTGCTCAGGGGGCTGTACACTACGAGCAGTACTTC
16,many,TRBJ1-3,TRBV2,TRBD1,CASSDSGTGSGNTIYF,TGTGCCAGCAGTGATTCCGGGACAGGCTCTGGAAACACCATATATTTT
14,NA,TRBJ2-7,TRBV19,NA,CASSSRHPREEQYF,TGTGCCAGTAGTTCGCGTCACCCGAGAGAAGAGCAGTACTTC
14,many,TRBJ1-2,TRBV15,TRBD1,CATSSDRGSYGYTF,TGTGCCACCAGCAGTGACAGGGGGAGCTATGGCTACACCTTC
14,NA,TRBJ2-5,TRBV9,NA,CASSVEVVSETQYF,TGTGCCAGCAGCGTAGAAGTGGTTTCAGAGACCCAGTACTTC
17,many,TRBJ1-6,TRBV10-3,NA,CAISESEGSSYNSPLHF,TGTGCCATCAGTGAGTCGGAGGGAAGCTCCTATAATTCACCCCTCCACTTT
10,NA,TRBJ2-7,TRBV29-1,NA,CSVEDARQYF,TGCAGCGTTGAAGATGCGAGGCAGTACTTC
16,many,TRBJ2-6,TRBV7-3,NA,CASSSGRASGANVLTF,TGTGCCAGCAGCTCCGGACGGGCCTCTGGGGCCAACGTCCTGACTTTC
15,NA,TRBJ2-2,TRBV9,TRBD2,CASSEGLAAAGELFF,TGTGCCAGCAGCGAGGGACTAGCGGCCGCCGGGGAGCTGTTTTTT
15,NA,TRBJ2-7,TRBV15,NA,CATSLDVGGGDEQYF,TGTGCCACCAGCTTAGATGTAGGGGGAGGTGACGAGCAGTACTTC
14,many,TRBJ1-1,TRBV20-1,NA,CSARQGTVNTEAFF,TGCAGTGCTAGACAGGGTACCGTGAACACTGAAGCTTTCTTT